One T cell receptor beta chain is described in this entry. Its antigen is still unknown. This sample is drawn from a study of OX40 agonist ivuxolimab in advanced cancers. Across the study: An anti-OX40 (CD134) antibody with agonistic activity, ivuxolimab, was administered to patients. Overall study results and limits: Some nonresponders also had low normalized T-cell clonal expansion. Average numbers of expanded clones were greater in CD8+ T cells than in CD4+.

The data were produced by immunoSEQ multiplex PCR, yet TCRdb's version contains in-frame clones alone and is incomplete. The repertoire holds about 41,000 clones, with 85% as singletons. V lost 1 base and J lost 0; bases outside the gene matches: 9. The CDR3 is 18 amino acids. CDR1 and CDR2 from the germline V gene are LNHNV and YYDKDF (reference sequence). The chain is built from TRBV15 and TRBJ1-5, with 7 nucleotides matching TRBD1. The origin of this receptor is an adult with an advanced solid tumor such as melanoma, head and neck, liver or kidney cancer. This specimen was CD4+ or CD8+ T cells sorted from blood, taken in a trial of the OX40 agonist ivuxolimab. DNA for the CDR3: TGTGCCACCAGCAGAGGTTTGGGGACAGCTACTAGCAATCAGCCCCAGCATTTT. Protein product: CATSRGLGTATSNQPQHF.